This record looks at one T cell receptor (beta chain) sequence and its context. This sample was included in a study of T cells after yellow fever vaccination. Germline V gene sequence: CDR1 MGHDK, CDR2 SYGVNS. The CDR3 loop spans 15 amino acids. Trimming shortened V by 6 bases and J by 7 bases, and 20 bases separated the two germline ends. A single record per CDR3 protein comes from TCRdb applying MiXCR to the 5' RACE reads. The data show around 500,000 distinct CDR3 sequences, about a fifth seen once. This receptor was obtained from a young man who received the YFV17D yellow fever vaccine. The chain has TRBV25-1 and TRBJ2-3, with D possibly matching TRBD1 (5 bases). This specimen was PBMCs, taken approximately 22 days after the first yellow fever vaccination. The CDR3 nucleotides are TGTGCCAGCAGCTCCTCGCAGGAGTGGACAAATACGCAGTATTTT. This translates into CASSSSQEWTNTQYF.